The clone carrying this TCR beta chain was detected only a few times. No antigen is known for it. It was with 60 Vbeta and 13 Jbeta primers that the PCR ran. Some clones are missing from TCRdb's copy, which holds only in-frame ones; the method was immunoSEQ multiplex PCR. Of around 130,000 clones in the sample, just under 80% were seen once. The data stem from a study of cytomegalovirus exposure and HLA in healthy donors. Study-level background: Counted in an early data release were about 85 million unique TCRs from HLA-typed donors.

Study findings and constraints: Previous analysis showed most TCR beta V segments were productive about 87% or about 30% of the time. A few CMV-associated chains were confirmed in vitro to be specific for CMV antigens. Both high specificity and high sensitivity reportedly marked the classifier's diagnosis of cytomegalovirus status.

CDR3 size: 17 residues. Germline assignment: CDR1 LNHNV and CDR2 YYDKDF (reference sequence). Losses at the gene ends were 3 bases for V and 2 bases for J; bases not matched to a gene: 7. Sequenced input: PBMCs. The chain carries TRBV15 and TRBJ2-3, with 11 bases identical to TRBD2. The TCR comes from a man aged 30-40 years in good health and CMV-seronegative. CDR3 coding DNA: TGTGCCACCAGCAGTGCTTTACTAGCGGGAGTCACAGATACGCAGTATTTT. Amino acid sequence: CATSSALLAGVTDTQYF.